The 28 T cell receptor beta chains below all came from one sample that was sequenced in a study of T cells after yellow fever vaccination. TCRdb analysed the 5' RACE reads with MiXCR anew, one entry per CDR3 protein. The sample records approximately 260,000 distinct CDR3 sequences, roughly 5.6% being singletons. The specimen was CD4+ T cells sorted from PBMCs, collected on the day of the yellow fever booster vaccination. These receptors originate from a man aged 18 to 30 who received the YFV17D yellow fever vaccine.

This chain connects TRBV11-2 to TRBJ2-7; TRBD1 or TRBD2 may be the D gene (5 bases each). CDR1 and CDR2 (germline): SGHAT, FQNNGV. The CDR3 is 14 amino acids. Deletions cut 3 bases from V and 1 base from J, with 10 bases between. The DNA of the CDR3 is TGTGCCAGCAGCTTGAGGGGTCCTTCCTACGAGCAGTACTTC. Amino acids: CASSLRGPSYEQYF.

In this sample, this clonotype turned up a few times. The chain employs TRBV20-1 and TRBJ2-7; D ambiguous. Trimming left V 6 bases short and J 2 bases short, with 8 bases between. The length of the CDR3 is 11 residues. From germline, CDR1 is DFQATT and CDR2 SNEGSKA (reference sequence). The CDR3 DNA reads TGCAGTGCCAGCGAGACCTACGAGCAGTACTTC. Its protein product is CSASETYEQYF.

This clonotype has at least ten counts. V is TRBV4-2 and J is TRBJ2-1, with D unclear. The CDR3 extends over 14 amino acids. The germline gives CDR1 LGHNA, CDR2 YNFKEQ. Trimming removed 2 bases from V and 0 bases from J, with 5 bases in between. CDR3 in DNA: TGTGCCAGCAGCCAAAGAAACTCCTACAATGAGCAGTTCTTC. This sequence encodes CASSQRNSYNEQFF.

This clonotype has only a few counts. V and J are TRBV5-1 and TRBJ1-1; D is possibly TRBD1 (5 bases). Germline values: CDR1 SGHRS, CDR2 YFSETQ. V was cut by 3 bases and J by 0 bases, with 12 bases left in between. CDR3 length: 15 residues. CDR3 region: CASSWDGTVNTEAFF. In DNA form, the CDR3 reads TGCGCCAGCAGCTGGGACGGAACCGTGAACACTGAAGCTTTCTTT.

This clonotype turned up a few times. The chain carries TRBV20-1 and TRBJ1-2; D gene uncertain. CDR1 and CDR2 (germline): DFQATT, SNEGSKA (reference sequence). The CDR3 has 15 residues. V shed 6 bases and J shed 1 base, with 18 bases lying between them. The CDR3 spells CSAATPARHNYGYTF. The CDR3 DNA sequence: TGCAGTGCCGCGACCCCGGCCAGGCATAACTATGGCTACACCTTC.

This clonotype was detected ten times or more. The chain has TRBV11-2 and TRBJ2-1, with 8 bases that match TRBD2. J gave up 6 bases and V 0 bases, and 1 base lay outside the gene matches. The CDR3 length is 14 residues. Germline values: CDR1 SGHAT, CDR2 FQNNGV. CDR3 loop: CASSLEGTSNEQFF. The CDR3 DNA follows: TGTGCCAGCAGCTTAGAAGGGACTAGCAATGAGCAGTTCTTC.

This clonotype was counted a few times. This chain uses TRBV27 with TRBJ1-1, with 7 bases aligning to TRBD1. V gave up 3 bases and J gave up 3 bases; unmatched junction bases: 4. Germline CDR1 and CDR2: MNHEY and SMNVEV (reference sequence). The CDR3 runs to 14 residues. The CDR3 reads CASSFQQGYTEAFF. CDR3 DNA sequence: TGTGCCAGCAGTTTTCAACAGGGGTACACTGAAGCTTTCTTT.

CDR3 bases: TGTGCCAGCAGCCCGCGTCAAAGTACAGGGGGCGGTGAAGCTTTCTTT. Encoded protein: CASSPRQSTGGGEAFF. This chain joins TRBV7-2 and TRBJ1-1; 9 bases line up with TRBD1. V gave up 5 bases and J gave up 7 bases; unmatched junction bases: 14. Per germline, CDR1 SGHTA and CDR2 FQGNSA. This CDR3 contains 16 residues.

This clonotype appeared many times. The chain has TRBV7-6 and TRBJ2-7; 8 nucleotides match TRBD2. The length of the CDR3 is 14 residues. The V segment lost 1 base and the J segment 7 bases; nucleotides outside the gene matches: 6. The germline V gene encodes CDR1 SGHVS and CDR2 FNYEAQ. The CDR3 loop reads CASSLGPGGGEQYF. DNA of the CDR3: TGTGCCAGCAGCTTAGGCCCCGGGGGGGGAGAGCAGTACTTC.

The CDR3: CASSLKGTGELFF. The CDR3 DNA reads as TGCGCCAGCAGCTTGAAGGGAACCGGGGAGCTGTTTTTT. This rearrangement joins TRBV5-1 to TRBJ2-2; D remains unclear. The V gene's germline CDR1 is SGHRS and CDR2 YFSETQ. This CDR3 comprises 13 residues. V lost 1 base and J lost 5, with 6 bases in between.

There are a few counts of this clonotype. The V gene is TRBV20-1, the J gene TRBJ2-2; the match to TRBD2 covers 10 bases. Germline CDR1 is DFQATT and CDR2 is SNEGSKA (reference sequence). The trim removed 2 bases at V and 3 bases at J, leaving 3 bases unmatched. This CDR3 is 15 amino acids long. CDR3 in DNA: TGCAGTGCTAGAAAAGCGGGGGGGTACACCGGGGAGCTGTTTTTT. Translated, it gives CSARKAGGYTGELFF.

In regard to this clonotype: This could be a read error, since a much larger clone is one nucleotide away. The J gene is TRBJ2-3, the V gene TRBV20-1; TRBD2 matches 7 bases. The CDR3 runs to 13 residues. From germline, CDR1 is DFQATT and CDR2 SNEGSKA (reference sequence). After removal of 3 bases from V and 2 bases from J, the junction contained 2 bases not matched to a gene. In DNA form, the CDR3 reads TGCAGTGCTAGCGGGGGGAACACAGATACGCAGTATTTT. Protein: CSASGGNTDTQYF.

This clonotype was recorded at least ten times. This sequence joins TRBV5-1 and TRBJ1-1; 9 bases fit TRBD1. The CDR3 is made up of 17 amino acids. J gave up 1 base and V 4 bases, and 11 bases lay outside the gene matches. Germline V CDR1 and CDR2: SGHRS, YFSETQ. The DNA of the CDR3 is TGCGCCAGCAGCAGGTCTCGGACAGGGGCACAGAACACTGAAGCTTTCTTT. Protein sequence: CASSRSRTGAQNTEAFF.

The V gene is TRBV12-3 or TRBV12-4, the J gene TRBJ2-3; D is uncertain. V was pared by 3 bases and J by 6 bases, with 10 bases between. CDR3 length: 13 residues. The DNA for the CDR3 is TGTGCCAGCAGTTTTTCTGGGATGGATACGCAGTATTTT. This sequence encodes CASSFSGMDTQYF.

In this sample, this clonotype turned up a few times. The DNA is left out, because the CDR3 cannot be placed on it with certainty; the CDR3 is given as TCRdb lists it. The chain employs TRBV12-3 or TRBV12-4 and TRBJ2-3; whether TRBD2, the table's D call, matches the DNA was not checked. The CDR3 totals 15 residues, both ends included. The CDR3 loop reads CASSSVAGGTDTQFF.

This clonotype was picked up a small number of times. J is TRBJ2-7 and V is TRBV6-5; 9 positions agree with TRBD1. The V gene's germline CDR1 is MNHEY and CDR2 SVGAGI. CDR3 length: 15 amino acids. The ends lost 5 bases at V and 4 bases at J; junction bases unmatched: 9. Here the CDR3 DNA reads TGTGCCAGCAGTCCCGGCGGGACAGGGTCGTACGAGCAGTACTTC. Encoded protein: CASSPGGTGSYEQYF.

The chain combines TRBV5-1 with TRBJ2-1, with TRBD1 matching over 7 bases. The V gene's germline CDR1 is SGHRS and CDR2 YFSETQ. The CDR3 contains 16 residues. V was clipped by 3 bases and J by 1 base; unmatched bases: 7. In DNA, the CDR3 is TGCGCCAGCAGCTCTAGGGGGCAGGCTTCCTACAATGAGCAGTTCTTC. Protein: CASSSRGQASYNEQFF.

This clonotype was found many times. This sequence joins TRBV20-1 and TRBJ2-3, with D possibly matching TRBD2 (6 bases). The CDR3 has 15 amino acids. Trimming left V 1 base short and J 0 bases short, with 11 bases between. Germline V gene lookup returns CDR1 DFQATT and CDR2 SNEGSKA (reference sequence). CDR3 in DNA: TGCAGTGCTAGAGGGGGCGGGGAAAGCACAGATACGCAGTATTTT. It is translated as CSARGGGESTDTQYF.

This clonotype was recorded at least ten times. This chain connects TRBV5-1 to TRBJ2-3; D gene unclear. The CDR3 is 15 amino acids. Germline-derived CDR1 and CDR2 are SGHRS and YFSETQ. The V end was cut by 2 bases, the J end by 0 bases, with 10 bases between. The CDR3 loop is CASSFVGRSTDTQYF. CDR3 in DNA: TGCGCCAGCAGCTTCGTCGGCCGAAGCACAGATACGCAGTATTTT.

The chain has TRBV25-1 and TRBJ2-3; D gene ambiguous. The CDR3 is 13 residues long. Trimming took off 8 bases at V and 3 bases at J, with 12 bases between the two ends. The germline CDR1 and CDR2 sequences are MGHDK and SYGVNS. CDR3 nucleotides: TGTGCCAGCTCACACGACGCAACAGATACGCAGTATTTT. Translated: CASSHDATDTQYF.

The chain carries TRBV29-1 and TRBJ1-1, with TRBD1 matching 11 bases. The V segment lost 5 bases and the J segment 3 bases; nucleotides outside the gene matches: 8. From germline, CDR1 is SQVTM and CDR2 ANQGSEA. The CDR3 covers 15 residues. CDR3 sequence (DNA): TGCAGCGTTCACCGGACAGGGGGCTTCGACACTGAAGCTTTCTTT. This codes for CSVHRTGGFDTEAFF.

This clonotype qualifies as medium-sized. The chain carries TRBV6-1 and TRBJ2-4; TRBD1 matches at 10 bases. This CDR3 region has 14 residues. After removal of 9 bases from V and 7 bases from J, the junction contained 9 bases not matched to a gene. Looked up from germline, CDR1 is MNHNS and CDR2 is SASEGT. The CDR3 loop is CASDRGLLGNIQYF. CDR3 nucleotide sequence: TGTGCCAGTGACAGGGGGCTCCTAGGGAACATTCAGTACTTC.

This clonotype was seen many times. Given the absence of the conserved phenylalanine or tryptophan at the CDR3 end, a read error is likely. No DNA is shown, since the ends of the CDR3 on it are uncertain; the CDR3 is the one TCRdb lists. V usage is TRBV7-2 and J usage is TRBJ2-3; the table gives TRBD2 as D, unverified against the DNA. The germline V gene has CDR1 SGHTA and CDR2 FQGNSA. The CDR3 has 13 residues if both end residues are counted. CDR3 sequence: CASSFYQLGLVFL.

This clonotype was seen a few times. The CDR3 reads CASGGRTYTGELFF. Written as DNA, the CDR3 is TGCGCCAGCGGGGGACGGACTTACACCGGGGAGCTGTTTTTT. The V gene is TRBV5-1, the J gene TRBJ2-2, with D tentatively TRBD1 or TRBD2 (5 bases each). The CDR3 runs to 14 residues. Looked up from germline, CDR1 is SGHRS and CDR2 is YFSETQ. V was clipped by 7 bases and J by 3 bases, with 13 bases between them.

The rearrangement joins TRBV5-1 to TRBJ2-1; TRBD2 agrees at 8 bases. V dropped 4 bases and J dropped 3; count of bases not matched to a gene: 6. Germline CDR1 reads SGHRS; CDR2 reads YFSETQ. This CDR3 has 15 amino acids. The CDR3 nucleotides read TGCGCCAGCAGCGAACGGGGGGGCCACTACAATGAGCAGTTCTTC. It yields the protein CASSERGGHYNEQFF.

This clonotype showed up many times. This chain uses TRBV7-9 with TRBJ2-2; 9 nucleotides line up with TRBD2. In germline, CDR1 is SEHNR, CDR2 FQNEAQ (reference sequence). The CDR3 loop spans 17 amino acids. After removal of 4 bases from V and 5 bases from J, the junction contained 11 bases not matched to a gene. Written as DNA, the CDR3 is TGTGCCAGCAGCTCGACTAGCGGTCCCCTTATAACCGGGGAGCTGTTTTTT. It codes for CASSSTSGPLITGELFF.

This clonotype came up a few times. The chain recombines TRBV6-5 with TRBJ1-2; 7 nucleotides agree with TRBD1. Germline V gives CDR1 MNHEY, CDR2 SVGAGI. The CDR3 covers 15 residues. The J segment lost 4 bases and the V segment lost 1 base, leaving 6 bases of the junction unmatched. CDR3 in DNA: TGTGCCAGCAGTTACTGGAAAGGGGGCCTCTATGGCTACACCTTC. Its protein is CASSYWKGGLYGYTF.

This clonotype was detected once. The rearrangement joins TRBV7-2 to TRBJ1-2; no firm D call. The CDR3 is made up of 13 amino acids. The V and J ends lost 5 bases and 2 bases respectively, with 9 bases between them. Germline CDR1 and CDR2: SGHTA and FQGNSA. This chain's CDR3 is CASSLMGNYGYTF. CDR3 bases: TGTGCCAGCAGCCTGATGGGGAACTATGGCTACACCTTC.